Below are 10 T cell receptor beta chains sequenced from a single sample in a study of shared clonotypes between healthy human individuals. Some clones are missing from TCRdb's copy, which holds only in-frame ones; the method was immunoSEQ multiplex PCR. This sample yields about 100,000 clones, of which around 43% are seen a single time; roughly 16% belongs to the top ten. Sequenced: PBMCs. These receptors all stem from a woman between 40 and 55 years old in good health. Some clones in this sample may be carry-over from other donors' samples.

This clone has ten or more counts. This chain connects TRBV29-1 to TRBJ1-2, with D maybe TRBD1 (5 bases). V lost 2 bases, J lost 4 bases, and 5 bases lay in between. Germline V gives CDR1 SQVTM, CDR2 ANQGSEA. The CDR3 loop spans 11 amino acids. CDR3 residues: CSVETGYGYTF. The CDR3 DNA follows: TGCAGCGTTGAAACAGGCTATGGCTACACCTTC.

The V gene is TRBV7-2, the J gene TRBJ1-2, with D perhaps TRBD1 (5 bases). This CDR3 is built from 14 residues. CDR1 is SGHTA, CDR2 FQGNSA, per germline. V lost 6 bases and J lost 1, with 12 bases in between. In DNA, the CDR3 is TGTGCCAGCAGGTACGGGGGAAGTAACTATGGCTACACCTTC. Translation gives CASRYGGSNYGYTF. Together with reference TRBV7-2 and TRBJ1-2, the CDR3 gives the full variable domain: GAGVSQSPSNKVTEKGKDVELRCDPISGHTALYWYRQSLGQGLEFLIYFQGNSAPDKSGLPSDRFSAERTGGSVSTLTIQRTQQEDSAVYLCASRYGGSNYGYTFGSGTRLTVV.

This clone was found a few times. This chain joins TRBV18 and TRBJ2-5; D gene ambiguous. The V gene lost 6 bases and the J gene lost 5 bases, with 16 bases spanning the gap. Per the germline V gene, CDR1 is KGHSH and CDR2 is LQKENI. The CDR3 runs to 14 residues. CDR3 DNA sequence: TGTGCCAGCTCTCACGTCGCTGGCCGGGAGACCCAGTACTTC. It codes for CASSHVAGRETQYF.

On this clone itself: An end of the junction differs from the germline gene, which may be a read error. Other nucleotide sequences from this sample produce the same CDR3. The chain recombines TRBV18 with TRBJ2-3; D perhaps matches TRBD1 (6 bases). The CDR3 spans 15 residues. In germline, CDR1 is KGHSH, CDR2 LQKENI. Here the CDR3 reads CASSPLGTKPDTQYF. CDR3 DNA sequence: TGCGCCAGCTCACCCCTCGGGACAAAGCCAGATACGCAGTATTTT.

V gene TRBV7-9 combines with J gene TRBJ2-7, with 13 bases identical to TRBD2. The CDR3 has 15 amino acids. The germline gives CDR1 SEHNR, CDR2 FQNEAQ (reference sequence). The trim removed 5 bases at V and 5 bases at J, leaving 6 bases unmatched. The CDR3 here is CASSRTSGSVDEQYF. The CDR3 nucleotides read TGTGCCAGCAGCCGGACTAGCGGGAGTGTCGACGAGCAGTACTTC.

This clone was seen only a few times. The CDR3 nucleotides read TGCAGCGTTGGTACCCCAGGGACCTATGGCTACACCTTC. Its protein is CSVGTPGTYGYTF. This chain joins TRBV29-1 and TRBJ1-2, with D possibly being TRBD1 (5 bases). Germline V gene data show CDR1 as SQVTM and CDR2 as ANQGSEA. V lost 4 bases and J lost 4, with 13 bases in between. CDR3 length equals 13 residues.

This chain joins TRBV28 and TRBJ2-2; D is perhaps TRBD1 (6 bases). The germline V and J ends were trimmed by 5 bases and 9 bases, with 16 bases remaining between them. CDR3 length: 14 amino acids. The germline gives CDR1 MDHEN, CDR2 SYDVKM. CDR3 amino acids: CASSRTGIKWELFF. CDR3 DNA: TGTGCCAGCAGTCGTACAGGGATTAAGTGGGAGCTGTTTTTT.

This clone was found a few times. The chain employs TRBV5-4 and TRBJ1-1, with TRBD1 as a possible D gene (6 bases). Trimming pared 4 bases from V and 2 bases from J, leaving 18 bases between. The CDR3 is 16 amino acids. CDR1 SGHNT and CDR2 YYREEE come from the germline V gene (reference sequence). Here the CDR3 DNA reads TGTGCCAGCAGCCAAGGGGACACTCACACCAACACTGAAGCTTTCTTT. Its translation: CASSQGDTHTNTEAFF. Full variable domain (remainder filled in from reference TRBV5-4 and TRBJ1-1): ETGVTQSPTHLIKTRGQQVTLRCSSQSGHNTVSWYQQALGQGPQFIFQYYREEENGRGNFPPRFSGLQFPNYSSELNVNALELDDSALYLCASSQGDTHTNTEAFFGQGTRLTVV.

This clone was observed once. V and J are TRBV19 and TRBJ2-5; D remains unclear. CDR3 length: 14 amino acids. The germline CDR1 and CDR2 sequences are LNHDA and SQIVND (reference sequence). Trimming pared 3 bases from V and 3 bases from J, leaving 11 bases between. The chain's CDR3 is CASSINGVEETQYF. DNA of the CDR3: TGTGCCAGTAGTATCAACGGAGTTGAAGAGACCCAGTACTTC.

This clone was detected ten times or more. CDR3 amino acids: CASSYSPTGEDSPLHF. The DNA for the CDR3 is TGCGCCAGCAGCTATAGCCCCACAGGGGAAGATTCACCCCTCCACTTT. The chain links TRBV5-1 to TRBJ1-6, with TRBD1 matching over 7 bases. The J segment lost 8 bases and the V segment lost 3 bases, leaving 11 bases of the junction unmatched. The CDR3 spans 16 residues. Per germline, CDR1 SGHRS and CDR2 YFSETQ.